The source of this T cell receptor beta chain is a study of monozygotic twins with inflammatory bowel disease. Germline-derived CDR1 and CDR2 are MDHEN and SYDVKM. This CDR3 has 15 amino acids. Addition of UMIs with a 6-nucleotide sample barcode was achieved by template switching. From the 5' RACE reads, TCRdb lists one entry per CDR3 protein and no DNA. Here the sample table reports about 210,000 distinct CDR3 sequences. The TCR was taken from a human donor with ulcerative colitis or Crohn's disease, or a healthy co-twin of an affected twin (not recorded which). The chain is built from TRBV28 and TRBJ1-4; TCRdb returns TRBD1, unconfirmable since there is no DNA. Sequences were obtained from blood. This CDR3 reads CASSSAGTGEEKLFF.